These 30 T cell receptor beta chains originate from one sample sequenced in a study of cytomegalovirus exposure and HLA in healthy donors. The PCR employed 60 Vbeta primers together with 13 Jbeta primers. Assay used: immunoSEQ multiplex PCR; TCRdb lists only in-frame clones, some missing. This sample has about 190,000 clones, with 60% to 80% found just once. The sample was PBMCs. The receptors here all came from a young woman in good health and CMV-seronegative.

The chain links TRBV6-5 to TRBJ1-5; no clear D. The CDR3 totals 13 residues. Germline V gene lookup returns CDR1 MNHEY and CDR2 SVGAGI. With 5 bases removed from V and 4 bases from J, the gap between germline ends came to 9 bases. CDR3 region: CASSPEENQPQHF. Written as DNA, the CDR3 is TGTGCCAGCAGTCCGGAGGAAAATCAGCCCCAGCATTTT.

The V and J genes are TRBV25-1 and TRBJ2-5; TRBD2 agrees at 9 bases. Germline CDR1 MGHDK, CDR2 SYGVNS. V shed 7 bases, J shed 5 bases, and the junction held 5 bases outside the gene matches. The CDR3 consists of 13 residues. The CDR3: CASIKAGGETQYF. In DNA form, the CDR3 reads TGTGCCAGCATTAAAGCGGGGGGCGAGACCCAGTACTTC.

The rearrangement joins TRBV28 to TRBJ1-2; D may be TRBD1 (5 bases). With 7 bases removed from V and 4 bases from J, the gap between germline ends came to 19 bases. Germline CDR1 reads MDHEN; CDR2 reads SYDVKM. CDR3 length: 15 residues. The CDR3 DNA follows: TGTGCCAGCACCCTGACAGCTTCTGCTCGCTATGGCTACACCTTC. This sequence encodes CASTLTASARYGYTF.

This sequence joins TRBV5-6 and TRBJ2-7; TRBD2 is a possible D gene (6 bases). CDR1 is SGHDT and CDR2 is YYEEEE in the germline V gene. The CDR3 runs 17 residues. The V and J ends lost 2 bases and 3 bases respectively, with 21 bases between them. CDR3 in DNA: TGTGCCAGCAGCTTTTTGGCGCTGTCCGGGAGCAGCTACGAGCAGTACTTC. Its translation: CASSFLALSGSSYEQYF. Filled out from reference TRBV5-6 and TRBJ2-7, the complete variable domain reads DAGVTQSPTHLIKTRGQQVTLRCSPKSGHDTVSWYQQALGQGPQFIFQYYEEEERQRGNFPDRFSGHQFPNYSSELNVNALLLGDSALYLCASSFLALSGSSYEQYFGPGTRLTVT.

Written as DNA, the CDR3 is TGTGCCAGCAGCTTATTTGCGGGGGAGAGAGGGGGGGAATACGAGCAGTACTTC. Its translation: CASSLFAGERGGEYEQYF. V is TRBV7-2 and J is TRBJ2-7; maybe TRBD2 (7 bases). The CDR3 extends over 18 amino acids. The V gene's germline CDR1 is SGHTA and CDR2 FQGNSA. V was pared by 2 bases and J by 4 bases, with 24 bases between.

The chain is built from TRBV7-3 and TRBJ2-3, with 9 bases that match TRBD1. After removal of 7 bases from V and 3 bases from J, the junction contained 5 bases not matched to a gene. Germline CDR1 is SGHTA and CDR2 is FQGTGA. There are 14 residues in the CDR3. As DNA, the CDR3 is TGTGCCAGCACCAAAGGACAGGGGACAGATACGCAGTATTTT. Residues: CASTKGQGTDTQYF.

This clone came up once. The CDR3 DNA sequence: TGTGCCAGCAGCTTGCGAGGCGGGAATAGCAATCAGCCCCAGCATTTT. Protein: CASSLRGGNSNQPQHF. V usage is TRBV5-4 and J usage is TRBJ1-5; D gene unclear. Germline CDR1 reads SGHNT; CDR2 reads YYREEE (reference sequence). The ends were cut back, 1 base at V and 0 bases at J, with 11 bases in the middle. The CDR3 loop spans 16 amino acids. Filled out from reference TRBV5-4 and TRBJ1-5, the complete variable domain reads ETGVTQSPTHLIKTRGQQVTLRCSSQSGHNTVSWYQQALGQGPQFIFQYYREEENGRGNFPPRFSGLQFPNYSSELNVNALELDDSALYLCASSLRGGNSNQPQHFGDGTRLSIL.

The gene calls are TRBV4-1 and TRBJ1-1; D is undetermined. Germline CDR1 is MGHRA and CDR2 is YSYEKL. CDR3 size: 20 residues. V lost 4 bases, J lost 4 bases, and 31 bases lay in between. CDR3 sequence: CASSLVGDRLRVSRGTEAFF. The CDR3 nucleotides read TGCGCCAGCAGCCTGGTAGGTGATCGTTTGAGGGTCTCAAGAGGCACTGAAGCTTTCTTT.

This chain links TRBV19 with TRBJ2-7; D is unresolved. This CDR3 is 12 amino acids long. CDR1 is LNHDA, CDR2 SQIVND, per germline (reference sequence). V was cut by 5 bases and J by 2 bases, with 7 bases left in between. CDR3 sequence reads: CASSQATYEQYF. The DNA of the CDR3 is TGTGCCAGTAGTCAGGCTACCTACGAGCAGTACTTC. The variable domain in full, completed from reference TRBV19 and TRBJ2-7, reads DGGITQSPKYLFRKEGQNVTLSCEQNLNHDAMYWYRQDPGQGLRLIYYSQIVNDFQKGDIAEGYSVSREKKESFPLTVTSAQKNPTAFYLCASSQATYEQYFGPGTRLTVT.

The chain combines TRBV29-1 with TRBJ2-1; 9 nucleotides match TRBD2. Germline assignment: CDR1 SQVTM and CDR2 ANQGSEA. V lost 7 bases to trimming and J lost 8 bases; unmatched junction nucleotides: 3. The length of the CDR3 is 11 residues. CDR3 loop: CSGRLADEQFF. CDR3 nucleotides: TGCAGCGGCCGACTAGCGGATGAGCAGTTCTTC.

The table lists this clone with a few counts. CDR3 sequence (DNA): TGTGCCAGCAGAAGGGGAGGCACTGAAGCTTTCTTT. Its protein product is CASRRGGTEAFF. The rearrangement uses TRBV6-5 and TRBJ1-1; D may be TRBD1 (5 bases). V was clipped by 6 bases and J by 4 bases, with 9 bases between them. The V gene's germline CDR1 is MNHEY and CDR2 SVGAGI. The CDR3 sequence is 12 residues long.

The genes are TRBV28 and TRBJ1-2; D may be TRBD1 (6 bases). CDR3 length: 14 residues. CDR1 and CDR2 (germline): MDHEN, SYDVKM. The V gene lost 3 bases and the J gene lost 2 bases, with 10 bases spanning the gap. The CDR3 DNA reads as TGTGCCAGCAGTTTGGGACAATTGAACTATGGCTACACCTTC. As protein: CASSLGQLNYGYTF.

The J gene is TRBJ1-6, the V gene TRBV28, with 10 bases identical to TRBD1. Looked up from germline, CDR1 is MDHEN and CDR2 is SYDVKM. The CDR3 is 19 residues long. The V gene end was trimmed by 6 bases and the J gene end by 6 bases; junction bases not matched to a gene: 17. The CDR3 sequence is CASRGMGTGVILGNSPLHF. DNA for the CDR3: TGTGCCAGCAGGGGAATGGGGACAGGGGTAATTTTAGGTAATTCACCCCTCCACTTT.

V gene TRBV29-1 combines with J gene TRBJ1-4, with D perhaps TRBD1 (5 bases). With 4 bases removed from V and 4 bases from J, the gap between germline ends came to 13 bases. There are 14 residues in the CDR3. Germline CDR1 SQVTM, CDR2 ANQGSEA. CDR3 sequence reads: CSVAPGGDNEKLFF. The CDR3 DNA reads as TGCAGCGTTGCCCCCGGGGGAGATAATGAAAAACTGTTTTTT.

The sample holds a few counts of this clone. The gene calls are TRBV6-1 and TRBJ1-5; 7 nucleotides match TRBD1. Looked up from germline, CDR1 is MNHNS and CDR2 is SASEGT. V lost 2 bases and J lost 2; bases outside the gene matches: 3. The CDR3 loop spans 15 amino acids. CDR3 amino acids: CASSEWDSRNQPQHF. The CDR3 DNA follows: TGTGCCAGCAGTGAATGGGACAGTCGCAATCAGCCCCAGCATTTT.

The CDR3 is CATSWTENTEAFF. The CDR3 coding sequence is TGTGCCACCAGCTGGACAGAGAACACTGAAGCTTTCTTT. The chain has TRBV15 and TRBJ1-1; D possibly corresponds to TRBD1 (6 bases). Germline V gene lookup returns CDR1 LNHNV and CDR2 YYDKDF (reference sequence). This CDR3 region has 13 residues. V gave up 5 bases and J gave up 1 base, with 8 bases separating them.

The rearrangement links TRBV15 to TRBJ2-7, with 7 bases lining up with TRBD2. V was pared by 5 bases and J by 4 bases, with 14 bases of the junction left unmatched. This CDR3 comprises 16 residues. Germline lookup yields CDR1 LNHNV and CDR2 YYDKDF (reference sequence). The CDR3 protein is CATSSHLRGRGYEQYF. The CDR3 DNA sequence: TGTGCCACCAGCTCCCATTTACGCGGGAGAGGGTACGAGCAGTACTTC.

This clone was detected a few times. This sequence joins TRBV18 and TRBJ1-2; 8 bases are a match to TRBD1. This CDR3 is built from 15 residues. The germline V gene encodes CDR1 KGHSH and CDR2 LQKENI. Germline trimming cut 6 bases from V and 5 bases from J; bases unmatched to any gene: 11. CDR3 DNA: TGTGCCAGCTCGGCAGACAGGGGCATAGGATATGGCTACACCTTC. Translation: CASSADRGIGYGYTF.

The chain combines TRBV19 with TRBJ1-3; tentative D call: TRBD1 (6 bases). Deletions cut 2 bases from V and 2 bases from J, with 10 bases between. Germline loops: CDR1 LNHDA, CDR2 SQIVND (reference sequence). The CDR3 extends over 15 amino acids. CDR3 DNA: TGTGCCAGTAGTATAAACAGGGAAACTGGAAACACCATATATTTT. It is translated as CASSINRETGNTIYF.

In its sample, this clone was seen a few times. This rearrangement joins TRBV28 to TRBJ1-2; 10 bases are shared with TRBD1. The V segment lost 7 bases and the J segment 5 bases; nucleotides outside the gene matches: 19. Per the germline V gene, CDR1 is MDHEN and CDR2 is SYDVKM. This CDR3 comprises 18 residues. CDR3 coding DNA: TGTGCCAGCACCTCACTAGAAGAACCCGGGACAGGGGCTTATGGCTACACCTTC. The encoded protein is CASTSLEEPGTGAYGYTF.

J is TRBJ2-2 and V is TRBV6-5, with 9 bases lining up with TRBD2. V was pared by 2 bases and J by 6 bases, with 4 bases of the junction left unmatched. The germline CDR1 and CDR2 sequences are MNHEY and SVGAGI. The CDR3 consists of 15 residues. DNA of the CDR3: TGTGCCAGCAGTTACGCGCGGGGGGGCTCCGGGGAGCTGTTTTTT. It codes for CASSYARGGSGELFF.

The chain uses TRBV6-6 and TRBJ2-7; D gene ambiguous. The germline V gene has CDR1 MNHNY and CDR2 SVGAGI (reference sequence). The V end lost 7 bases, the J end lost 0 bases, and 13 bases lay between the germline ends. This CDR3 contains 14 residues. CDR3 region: CASTEVTGSYEQYF. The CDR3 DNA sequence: TGTGCCAGCACCGAGGTGACGGGCTCCTACGAGCAGTACTTC.

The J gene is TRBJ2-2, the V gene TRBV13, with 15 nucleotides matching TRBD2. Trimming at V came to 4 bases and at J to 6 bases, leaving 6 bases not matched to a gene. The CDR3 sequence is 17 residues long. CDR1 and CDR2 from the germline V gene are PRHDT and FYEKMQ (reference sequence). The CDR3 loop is CASSYRTSGRASGELFF. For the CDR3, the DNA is TGTGCCAGCAGCTACCGGACTAGCGGGAGGGCATCCGGGGAGCTGTTTTTT.

The CDR3 sequence: CAWRAPIGTEAFF. The CDR3, as DNA: TGTGCCTGGAGGGCCCCAATTGGCACTGAAGCTTTCTTT. This rearrangement joins TRBV30 to TRBJ1-1, with D unclear. The CDR3 runs 13 residues. Germline V gene sequence: CDR1 GTSNPN, CDR2 SVGIG (reference sequence). Trimming took 3 bases from V and 4 from J, leaving 12 bases between them.

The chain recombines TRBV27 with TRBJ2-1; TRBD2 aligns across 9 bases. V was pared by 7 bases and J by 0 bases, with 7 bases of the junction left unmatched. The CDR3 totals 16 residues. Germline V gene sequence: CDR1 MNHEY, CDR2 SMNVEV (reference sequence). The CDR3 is CASIPWREGSYNEQFF. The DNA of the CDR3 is TGTGCCAGCATCCCGTGGCGGGAGGGCTCCTACAATGAGCAGTTCTTC.

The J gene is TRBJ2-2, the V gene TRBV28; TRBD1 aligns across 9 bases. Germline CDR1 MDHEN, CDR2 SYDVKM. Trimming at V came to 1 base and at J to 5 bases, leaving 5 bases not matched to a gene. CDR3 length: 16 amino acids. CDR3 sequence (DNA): TGTGCCAGCAGTTTATTAACAGGGGGCAATACCGGGGAGCTGTTTTTT. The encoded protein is CASSLLTGGNTGELFF. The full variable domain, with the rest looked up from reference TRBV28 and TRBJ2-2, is DVKVTQSSRYLVKRTGEKVFLECVQDMDHENMFWYRQDPGLGLRLIYFSYDVKMKEKGDIPEGYSVSREKKERFSLILESASTNQTSMYLCASSLLTGGNTGELFFGEGSRLTVL.

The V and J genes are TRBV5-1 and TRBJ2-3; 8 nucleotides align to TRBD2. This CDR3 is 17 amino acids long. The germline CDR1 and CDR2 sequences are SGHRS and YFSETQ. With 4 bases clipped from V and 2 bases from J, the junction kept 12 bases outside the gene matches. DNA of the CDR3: TGCGCCAGCAGCCCCGGACGGGGGGGACCAATCACAGATACGCAGTATTTT. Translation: CASSPGRGGPITDTQYF.

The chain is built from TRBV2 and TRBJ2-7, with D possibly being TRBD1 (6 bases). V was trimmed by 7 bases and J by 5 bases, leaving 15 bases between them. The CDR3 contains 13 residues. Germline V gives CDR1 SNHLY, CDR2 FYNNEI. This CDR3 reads CASTDGTINEQYF. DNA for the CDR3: TGTGCCAGCACCGATGGGACAATCAACGAGCAGTACTTC.

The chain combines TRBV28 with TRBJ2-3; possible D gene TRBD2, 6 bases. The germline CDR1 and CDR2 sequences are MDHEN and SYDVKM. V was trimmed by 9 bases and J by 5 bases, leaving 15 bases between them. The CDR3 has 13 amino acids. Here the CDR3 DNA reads TGTGCCAGAAAACGGGGGAGGAAAGATACGCAGTATTTT. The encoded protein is CARKRGRKDTQYF.

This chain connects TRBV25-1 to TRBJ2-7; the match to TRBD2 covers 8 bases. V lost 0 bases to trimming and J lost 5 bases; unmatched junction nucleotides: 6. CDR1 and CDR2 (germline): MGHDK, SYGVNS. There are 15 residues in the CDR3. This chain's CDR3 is CASSEYRREGHEQYF. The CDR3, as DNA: TGTGCCAGCAGTGAATATCGCCGGGAGGGCCACGAGCAGTACTTC.